This TCR beta chain was identified in a study of control samples from healthy donors and cancer patients. Sequenced by immunoSEQ multiplex PCR; TCRdb stores in-frame clones only, minus some. Of about 170,000 clones in the sample, just over 90% were seen once. The germline V and J ends were trimmed by 2 bases and 9 bases, with 14 bases remaining between them. CDR1 is ENHRY, CDR2 SYGVKD, per germline. This CDR3 comprises 14 residues. The chain is built from TRBV10-3 and TRBJ1-5; D is unclear. The clonotype comes from a woman aged 55-70 years in good health. Material: blood. CDR3 residues: CAISEKPREMPQHF. CDR3 DNA: TGTGCCATCAGTGAGAAACCCCGTGAGATGCCCCAGCATTTT.